This T cell receptor (beta chain) was recorded in a study of T cell responses to AZD1222 COVID-19 vaccine. Notes on the study in general: Regions 160-218 and 743-854 held dominance among vaccine-associated CD4 TCRs, which spanned spike. Repertoires were sampled only after the peak T cell response.

Note on this clone: Its antigen is unidentified.

The repertoire was sequenced with immunoSEQ multiplex PCR; TCRdb's copy has only in-frame clones and lacks some. The table includes approximately 94,000 clones, about nine tenths detected once. CDR1 is SGHDT and CDR2 is YYEEEE in the germline V gene. CDR3 length: 14 residues. V gave up 4 bases and J gave up 11 bases, with 21 bases separating them. Sequences were derived from peripheral blood, sampled on day 0 of AZD1222 vaccination. The source is an adult in good health. The V and J genes are TRBV5-6 and TRBJ1-1; tentatively, D is TRBD1 (6 bases). This CDR3 reads CASSQWAQGIVAFF. The CDR3 bases are TGTGCCAGCAGCCAGTGGGCCCAGGGGATTGTCGCTTTCTTT.